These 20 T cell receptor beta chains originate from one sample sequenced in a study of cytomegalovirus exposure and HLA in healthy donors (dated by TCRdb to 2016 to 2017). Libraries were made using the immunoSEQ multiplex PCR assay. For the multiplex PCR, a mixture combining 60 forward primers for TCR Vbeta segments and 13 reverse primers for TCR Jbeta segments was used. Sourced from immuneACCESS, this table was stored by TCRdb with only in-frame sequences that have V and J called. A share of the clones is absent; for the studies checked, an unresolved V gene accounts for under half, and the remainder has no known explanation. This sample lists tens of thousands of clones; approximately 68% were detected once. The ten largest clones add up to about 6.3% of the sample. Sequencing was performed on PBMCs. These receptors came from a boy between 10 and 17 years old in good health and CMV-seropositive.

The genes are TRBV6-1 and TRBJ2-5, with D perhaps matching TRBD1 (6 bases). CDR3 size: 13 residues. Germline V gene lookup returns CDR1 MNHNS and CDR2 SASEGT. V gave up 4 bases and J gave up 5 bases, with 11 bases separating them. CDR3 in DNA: TGTGCCAGCAGTGTGGCAGGGGAGGAGACCCAGTACTTC. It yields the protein CASSVAGEETQYF.

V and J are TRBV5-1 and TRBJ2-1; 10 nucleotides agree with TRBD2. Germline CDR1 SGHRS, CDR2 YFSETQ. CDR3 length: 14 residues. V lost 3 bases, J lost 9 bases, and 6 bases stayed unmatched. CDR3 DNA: TGCGCCAGCAGCTACAGCGGGGGGGTCAGTGAGCAGTTCTTC. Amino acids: CASSYSGGVSEQFF. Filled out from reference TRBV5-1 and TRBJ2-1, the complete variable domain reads KAGVTQTPRYLIKTRGQQVTLSCSPISGHRSVSWYQQTPGQGLQFLFEYFSETQRNKGNFPGRFSGRQFSNSRSEMNVSTLELGDSALYLCASSYSGGVSEQFFGPGTRLTVL.

The CDR3 coding sequence is TGTGCCAGCAGCCCGAAACTTCTAAACTCCTACGAGCAGTACTTC. Its translation: CASSPKLLNSYEQYF. The chain couples TRBV5-8 to TRBJ2-7; D not resolved. Trimming took 4 bases from V and 0 from J, leaving 14 bases between them. The CDR3 runs 15 residues. Germline V gives CDR1 SGHTS, CDR2 YDEGEE.

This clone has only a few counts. In DNA form, the CDR3 reads TGTGCCAGCAGTTACGGGACAGGGGTGAGCTACACCTTC. This translates into CASSYGTGVSYTF. The chain is built from TRBV6-5 and TRBJ1-2; 10 nucleotides align to TRBD1. With V trimmed by 2 bases and J by 9 bases, 3 bases remained unmatched. The CDR3 extends over 13 amino acids. Germline CDR1 reads MNHEY; CDR2 reads SVGAGI.

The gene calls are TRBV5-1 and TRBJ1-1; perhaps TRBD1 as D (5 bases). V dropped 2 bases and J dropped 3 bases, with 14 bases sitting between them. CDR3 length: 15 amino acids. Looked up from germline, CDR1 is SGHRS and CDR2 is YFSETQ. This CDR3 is CASSFAGGAYTEAFF. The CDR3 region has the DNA TGCGCCAGCAGCTTCGCCGGAGGGGCCTACACTGAAGCTTTCTTT. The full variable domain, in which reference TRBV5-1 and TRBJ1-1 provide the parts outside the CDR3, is KAGVTQTPRYLIKTRGQQVTLSCSPISGHRSVSWYQQTPGQGLQFLFEYFSETQRNKGNFPGRFSGRQFSNSRSEMNVSTLELGDSALYLCASSFAGGAYTEAFFGQGTRLTVV.

CDR3 sequence (DNA): TGTGCCAGCAGCTTAGGACAGATCTATGGCTACACCTTC. Encoded protein: CASSLGQIYGYTF. The V gene is TRBV7-2, the J gene TRBJ1-2; D is perhaps TRBD1 (5 bases). There are 13 residues in the CDR3. The ends were cut back, 1 base at V and 4 bases at J, with 7 bases in the middle. Looked up from germline, CDR1 is SGHTA and CDR2 is FQGNSA.

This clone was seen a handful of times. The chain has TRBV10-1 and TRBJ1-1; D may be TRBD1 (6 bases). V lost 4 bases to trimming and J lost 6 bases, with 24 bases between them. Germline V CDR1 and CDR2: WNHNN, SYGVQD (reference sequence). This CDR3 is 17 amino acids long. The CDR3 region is CASSGGRQGMRGAEAFF. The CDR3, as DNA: TGCGCCAGCAGTGGGGGTAGGCAGGGGATGAGGGGCGCTGAAGCTTTCTTT.

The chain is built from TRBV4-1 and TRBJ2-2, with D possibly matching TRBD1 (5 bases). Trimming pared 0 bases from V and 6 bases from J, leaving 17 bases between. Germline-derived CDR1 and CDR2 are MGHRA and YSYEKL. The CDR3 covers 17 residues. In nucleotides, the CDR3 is TGCGCCAGCAGCCAAGATCCTTCCCAGGGCGTGTCCGGGGAGCTGTTTTTT. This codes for CASSQDPSQGVSGELFF.

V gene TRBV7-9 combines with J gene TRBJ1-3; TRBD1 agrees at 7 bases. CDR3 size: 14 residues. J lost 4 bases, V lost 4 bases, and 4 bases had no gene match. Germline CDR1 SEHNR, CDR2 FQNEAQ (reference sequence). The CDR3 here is CASSSTGFGNTIYF. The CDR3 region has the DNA TGTGCCAGCAGCTCGACAGGGTTCGGAAACACCATATATTTT.

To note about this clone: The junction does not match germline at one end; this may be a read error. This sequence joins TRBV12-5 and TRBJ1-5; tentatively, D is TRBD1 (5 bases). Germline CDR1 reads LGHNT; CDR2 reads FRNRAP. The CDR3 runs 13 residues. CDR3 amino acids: CASGRGSDQPQNF. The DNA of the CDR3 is TGTGCTAGTGGACGGGGGAGCGATCAGCCCCAGAATTTT. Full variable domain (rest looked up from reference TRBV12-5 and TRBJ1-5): DARVTQTPRHKVTEMGQEVTMRCQPILGHNTVFWYRQTMMQGLELLAYFRNRAPLDDSGMPKDRFSAEMPDATLATLKIQPSEPRDSAVYFCASGRGSDQPQNFGDGTRLSIL.

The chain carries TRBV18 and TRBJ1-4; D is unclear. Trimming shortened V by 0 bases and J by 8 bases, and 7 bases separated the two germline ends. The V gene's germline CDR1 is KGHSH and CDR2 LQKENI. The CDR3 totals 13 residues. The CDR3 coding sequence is TGTGCCAGCTCACCACCTGTGGCAGAAAAACTGTTTTTT. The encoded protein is CASSPPVAEKLFF.

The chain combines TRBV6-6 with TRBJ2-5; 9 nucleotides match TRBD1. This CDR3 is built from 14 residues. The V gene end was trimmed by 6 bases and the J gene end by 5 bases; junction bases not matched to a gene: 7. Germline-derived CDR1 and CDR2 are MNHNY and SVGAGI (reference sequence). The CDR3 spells CASRGQGSRETQYF. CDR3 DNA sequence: TGTGCCAGCAGAGGACAGGGGTCCCGTGAGACCCAGTACTTC.

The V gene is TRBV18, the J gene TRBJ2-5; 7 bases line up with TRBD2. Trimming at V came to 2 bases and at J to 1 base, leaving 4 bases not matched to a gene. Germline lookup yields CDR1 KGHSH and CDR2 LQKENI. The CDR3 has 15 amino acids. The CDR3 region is CASSPLAGTQETQYF. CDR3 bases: TGTGCCAGCTCACCATTAGCGGGTACCCAAGAGACCCAGTACTTC.

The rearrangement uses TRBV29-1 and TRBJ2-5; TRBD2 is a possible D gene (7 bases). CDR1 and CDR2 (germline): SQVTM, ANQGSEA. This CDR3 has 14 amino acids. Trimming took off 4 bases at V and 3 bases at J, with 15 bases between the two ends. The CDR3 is CSVGGGGGKETQYF. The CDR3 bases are TGCAGCGTTGGGGGCGGGGGCGGGAAAGAGACCCAGTACTTC.

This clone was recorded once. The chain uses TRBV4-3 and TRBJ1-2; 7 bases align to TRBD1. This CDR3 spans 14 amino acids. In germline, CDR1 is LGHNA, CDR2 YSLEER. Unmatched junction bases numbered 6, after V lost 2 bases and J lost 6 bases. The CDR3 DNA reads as TGCGCCAGCAGCCAATCGACAGGGCGGGATGGCTACACCTTC. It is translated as CASSQSTGRDGYTF.

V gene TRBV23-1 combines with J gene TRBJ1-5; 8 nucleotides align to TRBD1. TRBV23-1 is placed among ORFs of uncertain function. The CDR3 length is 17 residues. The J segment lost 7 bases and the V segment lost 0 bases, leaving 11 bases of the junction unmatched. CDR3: CASSQSRSAGGGQPQHF. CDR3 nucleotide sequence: TGCGCCAGCAGTCAATCTAGGTCGGCAGGGGGCGGACAGCCCCAGCATTTT.

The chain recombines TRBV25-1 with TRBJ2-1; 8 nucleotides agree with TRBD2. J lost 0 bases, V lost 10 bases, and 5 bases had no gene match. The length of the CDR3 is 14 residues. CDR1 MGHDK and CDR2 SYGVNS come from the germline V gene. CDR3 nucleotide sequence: TGTGCCACGGGAGGGCGGGACTCCTACAATGAGCAGTTCTTC. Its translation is CATGGRDSYNEQFF. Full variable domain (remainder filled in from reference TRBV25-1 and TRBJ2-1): EADIYQTPRYLVIGTGKKITLECSQTMGHDKMYWYQQDPGMELHLIHYSYGVNSTEKGDLSSESTVSRIRTEHFPLTLESARPSHTSQYLCATGGRDSYNEQFFGPGTRLTVL.

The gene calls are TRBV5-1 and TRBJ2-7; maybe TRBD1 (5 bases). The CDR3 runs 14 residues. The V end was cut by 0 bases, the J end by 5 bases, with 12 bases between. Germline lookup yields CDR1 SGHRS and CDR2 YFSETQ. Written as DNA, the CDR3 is TGCGCCAGCAGCTTGGGCCTCTCGACAGACGAGCAGTACTTC. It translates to CASSLGLSTDEQYF.

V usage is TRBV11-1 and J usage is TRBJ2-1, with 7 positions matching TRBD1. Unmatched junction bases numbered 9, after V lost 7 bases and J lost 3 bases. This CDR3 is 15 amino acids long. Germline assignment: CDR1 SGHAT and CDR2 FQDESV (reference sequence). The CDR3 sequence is CASTNWGTDYNEQFF. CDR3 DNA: TGTGCCAGCACCAATTGGGGGACAGACTACAATGAGCAGTTCTTC.

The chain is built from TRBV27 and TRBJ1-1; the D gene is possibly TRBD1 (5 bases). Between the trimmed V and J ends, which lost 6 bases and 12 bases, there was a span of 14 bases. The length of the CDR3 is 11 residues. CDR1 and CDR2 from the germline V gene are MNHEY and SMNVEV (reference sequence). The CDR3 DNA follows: TGTGCCAGCAGATTACGCAGGGAAACTTTCTTT. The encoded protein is CASRLRRETFF.